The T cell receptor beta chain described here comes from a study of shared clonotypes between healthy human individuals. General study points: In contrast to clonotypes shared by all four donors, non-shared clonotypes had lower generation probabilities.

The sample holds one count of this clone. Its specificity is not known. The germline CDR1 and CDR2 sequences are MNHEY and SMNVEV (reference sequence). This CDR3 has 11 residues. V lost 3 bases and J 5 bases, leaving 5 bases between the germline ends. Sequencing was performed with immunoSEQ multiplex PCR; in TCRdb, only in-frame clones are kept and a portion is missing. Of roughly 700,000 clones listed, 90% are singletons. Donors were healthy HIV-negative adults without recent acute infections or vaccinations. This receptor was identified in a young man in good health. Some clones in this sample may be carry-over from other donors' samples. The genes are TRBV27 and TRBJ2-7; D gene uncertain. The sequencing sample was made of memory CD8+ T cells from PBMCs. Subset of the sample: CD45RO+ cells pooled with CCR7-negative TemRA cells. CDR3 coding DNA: TGTGCCAGCAGTTTTAGAAACGAGCAGTACTTC. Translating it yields CASSFRNEQYF.